This record concerns one T cell receptor (beta chain) sequence. This record comes from a study of blood T cell repertoires in COVID-19. Overall study context: T cells, B-cell-depleted T cells, or PBMCs supplied cDNA or gDNA.

Trimming removed 7 bases at V and 0 bases at J, with 10 bases between. This CDR3 has 14 residues. From germline, CDR1 is SNHLY and CDR2 FYNNEI. Sequenced by immunoSEQ multiplex PCR; TCRdb stores in-frame clones only, minus some. The profile covers approximately 470,000 clones, with roughly 87% appearing a single time and 0.7% taken by the ten largest. Source material: PBMCs or T cells enriched from blood (not recorded which). This sequence was found in a woman between 18 and 29 years old who had recovered from COVID-19. The chain employs TRBV2 and TRBJ2-4; D not certain. The CDR3 sequence is CASTMQLAKNIQYF. Here the CDR3 DNA reads TGTGCCAGCACCATGCAACTAGCCAAAAACATTCAGTACTTC.